Listed here are 11 T cell receptor beta chains from one sample, sequenced in a study of blood T cell repertoires in COVID-19. Data came from immunoSEQ multiplex PCR; TCRdb stores just in-frame clones and leaves some out. The sample includes approximately 69,000 clones, less than 85% of them seen just once. The sample comprised peripheral blood. The receptor source for this set is a man aged 55 to 70 with acute or convalescent COVID-19.

This clone showed up just a few times. The CDR3 region is CASSPGQLTNSPLHF. CDR3 nucleotide sequence: TGCGCCAGCAGCCCGGGACAGTTGACGAATTCACCCCTCCACTTT. This chain links TRBV5-1 with TRBJ1-6; the match to TRBD1 covers 7 bases. Germline CDR1 and CDR2: SGHRS and YFSETQ. The CDR3 has 15 residues. The V gene end was trimmed by 4 bases and the J gene end by 7 bases; junction bases not matched to a gene: 8.

V and J are TRBV6-5 and TRBJ2-1; the match to TRBD1 covers 9 bases. V lost 11 bases and J lost 7; bases outside the gene matches: 15. CDR3 size: 15 residues. Germline V gene lookup returns CDR1 MNHEY and CDR2 SVGAGI. The CDR3: CAVRNTGGALNEQFF. The CDR3 region has the DNA TGTGCCGTCCGTAACACAGGGGGCGCTTTGAATGAGCAGTTCTTC.

This chain connects TRBV5-1 to TRBJ2-7; weak D call: TRBD1 (5 bases). The CDR3 loop spans 14 amino acids. The germline gives CDR1 SGHRS, CDR2 YFSETQ. Trimming shortened V by 0 bases and J by 2 bases, and 9 bases separated the two germline ends. In DNA, the CDR3 is TGCGCCAGCAGCTTGGGGGGCTCCACCTACGAGCAGTACTTC. Residues: CASSLGGSTYEQYF. The entire variable domain, with the rest obtained from reference TRBV5-1 and TRBJ2-7, is as follows: KAGVTQTPRYLIKTRGQQVTLSCSPISGHRSVSWYQQTPGQGLQFLFEYFSETQRNKGNFPGRFSGRQFSNSRSEMNVSTLELGDSALYLCASSLGGSTYEQYFGPGTRLTVT.

The V and J genes are TRBV10-3 and TRBJ1-5; a weak D match, TRBD1 (6 bases). The V and J ends lost 0 bases and 5 bases respectively, with 11 bases between them. The CDR3 spans 15 residues. Germline loops: CDR1 ENHRY, CDR2 SYGVKD. CDR3 in amino acids: CAISESGGGHQPQHF. CDR3 nucleotide sequence: TGTGCCATCAGTGAGTCGGGCGGGGGCCATCAGCCCCAGCATTTT.

The V call is TRBV30, the J call TRBJ2-7; tentative D call: TRBD1 (5 bases). Germline CDR1 is GTSNPN and CDR2 is SVGIG (reference sequence). The ends were cut back, 3 bases at V and 0 bases at J, with 15 bases in the middle. The CDR3 consists of 15 residues. CDR3 region: CAWRRKTVYSYEQYV. DNA for the CDR3: TGTGCCTGGAGGCGGAAGACAGTCTACTCCTACGAGCAGTACGTC.

V gene TRBV29-1 combines with J gene TRBJ2-1, with 8 bases identical to TRBD2. Per germline, CDR1 SQVTM and CDR2 ANQGSEA. The CDR3 has 14 residues. Unmatched junction bases numbered 8, after V lost 6 bases and J lost 4 bases. CDR3 sequence: CSVRTSLAYNEQFF. The CDR3 DNA follows: TGCAGCGTCCGGACTAGCCTCGCATACAATGAGCAGTTCTTC.

The chain couples TRBV5-6 to TRBJ2-3, with 9 bases identical to TRBD2. The ends lost 2 bases at V and 2 bases at J; junction bases unmatched: 12. CDR1 is SGHDT and CDR2 is YYEEEE in the germline V gene. This CDR3 is built from 18 residues. CDR3 sequence reads: CASSFVHLSGGLTDTQYF. Written as DNA, the CDR3 is TGTGCCAGCAGCTTCGTCCACCTTAGCGGGGGTCTCACAGATACGCAGTATTTT.

The chain combines TRBV5-4 with TRBJ2-5; 7 bases match TRBD1. The V gene's germline CDR1 is SGHNT and CDR2 YYREEE (reference sequence). The CDR3 sequence is 16 residues long. J gave up 3 bases and V 4 bases, and 12 bases lay outside the gene matches. Written as DNA, the CDR3 is TGTGCCAGCAGCGGCTTACAGGGGAAAATAGAAGAGACCCAGTACTTC. It translates to CASSGLQGKIEETQYF.

This clone has at least ten counts. The chain uses TRBV6-6 and TRBJ2-3, with 9 bases matching TRBD2. The CDR3 is 21 residues long. Losses at the gene ends were 6 bases for V and 0 bases for J; bases not matched to a gene: 22. The germline V gene encodes CDR1 MNHNY and CDR2 SVGAGI (reference sequence). As DNA, the CDR3 is TGTGCCAGCAGGCGAACCACTCGGTGCAGCGGGGGGCATTCTAGCACAGATACGCAGTATTTT. Translated, it gives CASRRTTRCSGGHSSTDTQYF.

The J gene is TRBJ2-1, the V gene TRBV3-1 (or the pseudogene TRBV3-2), with D perhaps matching TRBD2 (6 bases). This CDR3 spans 16 amino acids. CDR1 and CDR2 (germline): LGHDT, YNNKEL (reference sequence). Trimming stripped 0 bases from V and 2 bases from J, with 11 bases between. CDR3 bases: TGTGCCAGCAGCCAAGATTCAGGCGGGGCCTACAATGAGCAGTTCTTC. Translation: CASSQDSGGAYNEQFF.

This chain uses TRBV7-2 with TRBJ2-5; D unresolved. The CDR3 contains 12 residues. Trimming pared 5 bases from V and 6 bases from J, leaving 10 bases between. The germline gives CDR1 SGHTA, CDR2 FQGNSA. The CDR3 reads CASSPPSQTQYF. The DNA of the CDR3 is TGTGCCAGCAGCCCCCCCTCCCAGACCCAGTACTTC. Variable domain in full (rest from reference TRBV7-2 and TRBJ2-5): GAGVSQSPSNKVTEKGKDVELRCDPISGHTALYWYRQSLGQGLEFLIYFQGNSAPDKSGLPSDRFSAERTGGSVSTLTIQRTQQEDSAVYLCASSPPSQTQYFGPGTRLLVL.